The source of this T cell receptor (beta chain) is a study of Tregs in tolerant kidney transplant recipients. Study outcomes and limitations: Tregs expanded with activated donor B cells seemed most donor-specific. Biological reproducibility was not directly addressed, but technical replication error appeared minimal.

Method: immunoSEQ multiplex PCR; TCRdb's copy keeps in-frame clones and lacks some. The sample consists of under 300,000 clones, roughly 80% of them appearing once. In regard to this clone: Antigen specificity is unknown.

Trimming cost V 1 base and J 8 bases, with 8 bases left between them. CDR1 is SGHTA and CDR2 is FQGNSA in the germline V gene. The CDR3 has 12 amino acids. This clonotype originated in a human donor in good health. Material: CD4+ T cells from blood. This sequence joins TRBV7-2 and TRBJ1-2; D not resolved. The CDR3 DNA reads as TGTGCCAGCAGCTTAGGCCGCATAGGCTACACCTTC. Translation: CASSLGRIGYTF. Using reference TRBV7-2 and TRBJ1-2 for the parts outside the CDR3, the full variable domain is GAGVSQSPSNKVTEKGKDVELRCDPISGHTALYWYRQSLGQGLEFLIYFQGNSAPDKSGLPSDRFSAERTGGSVSTLTIQRTQQEDSAVYLCASSLGRIGYTFGSGTRLTVV.